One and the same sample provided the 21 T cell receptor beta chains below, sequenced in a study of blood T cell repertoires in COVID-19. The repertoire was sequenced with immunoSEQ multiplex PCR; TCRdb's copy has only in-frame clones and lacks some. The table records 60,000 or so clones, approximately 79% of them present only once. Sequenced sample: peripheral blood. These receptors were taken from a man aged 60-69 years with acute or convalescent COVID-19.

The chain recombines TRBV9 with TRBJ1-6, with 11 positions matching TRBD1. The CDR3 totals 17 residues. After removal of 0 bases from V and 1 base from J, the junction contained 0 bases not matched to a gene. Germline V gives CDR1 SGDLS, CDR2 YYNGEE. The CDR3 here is CASSVGDRGSYNSPLHF. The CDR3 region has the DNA TGTGCCAGCAGCGTAGGGGACAGGGGGTCCTATAATTCACCCCTCCACTTT. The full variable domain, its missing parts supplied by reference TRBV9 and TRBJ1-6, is DSGVTQTPKHLITATGQRVTLRCSPRSGDLSVYWYQQSLDQGLQFLIQYYNGEERAKGNILERFSAQQFPDLHSELNLSSLELGDSALYFCASSVGDRGSYNSPLHFGNGTRLTVT.

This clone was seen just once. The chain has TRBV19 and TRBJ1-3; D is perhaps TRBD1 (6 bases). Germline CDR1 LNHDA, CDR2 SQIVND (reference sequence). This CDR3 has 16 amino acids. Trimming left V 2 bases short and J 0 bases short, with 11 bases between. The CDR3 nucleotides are TGTGCCAGTAGTATAACTACAGGGTACTCTGGAAACACCATATATTTT. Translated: CASSITTGYSGNTIYF.

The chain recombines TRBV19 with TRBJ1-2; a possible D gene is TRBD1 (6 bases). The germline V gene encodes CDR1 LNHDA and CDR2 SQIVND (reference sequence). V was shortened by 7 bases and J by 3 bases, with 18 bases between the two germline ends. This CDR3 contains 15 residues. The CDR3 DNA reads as TGTGCCAGTACCCTGAAGCAGGGGAGGGACTATGGCTACACCTTC. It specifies CASTLKQGRDYGYTF.

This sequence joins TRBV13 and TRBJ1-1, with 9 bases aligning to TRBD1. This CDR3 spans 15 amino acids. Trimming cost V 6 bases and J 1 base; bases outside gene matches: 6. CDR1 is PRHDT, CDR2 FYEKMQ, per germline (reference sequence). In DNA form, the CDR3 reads TGTGCCAGCAGTGACAGGGGGTCTGGGAACACTGAAGCTTTCTTT. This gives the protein CASSDRGSGNTEAFF.

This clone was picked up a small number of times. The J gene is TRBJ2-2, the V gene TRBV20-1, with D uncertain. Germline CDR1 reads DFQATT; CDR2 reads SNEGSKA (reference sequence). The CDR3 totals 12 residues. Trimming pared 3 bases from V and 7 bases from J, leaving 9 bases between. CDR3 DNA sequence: TGCAGTGCTAGTAAATCCGTCGGGGAGCTGTTTTTT. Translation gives CSASKSVGELFF.

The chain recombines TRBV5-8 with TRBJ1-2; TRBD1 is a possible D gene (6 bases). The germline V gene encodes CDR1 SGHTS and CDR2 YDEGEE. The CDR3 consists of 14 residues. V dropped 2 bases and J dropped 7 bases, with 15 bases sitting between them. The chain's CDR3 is CASSFAGASVGYTF. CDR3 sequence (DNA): TGTGCCAGCAGCTTCGCAGGGGCGTCTGTTGGCTACACCTTC.

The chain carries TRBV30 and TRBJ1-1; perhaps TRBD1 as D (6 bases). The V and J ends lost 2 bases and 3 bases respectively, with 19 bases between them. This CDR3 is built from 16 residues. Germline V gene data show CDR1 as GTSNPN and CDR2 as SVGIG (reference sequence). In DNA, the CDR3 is TGTGCCTGGAGTCTAGACAGGTTTTTAGGGGACACTGAAGCTTTCTTT. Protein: CAWSLDRFLGDTEAFF.

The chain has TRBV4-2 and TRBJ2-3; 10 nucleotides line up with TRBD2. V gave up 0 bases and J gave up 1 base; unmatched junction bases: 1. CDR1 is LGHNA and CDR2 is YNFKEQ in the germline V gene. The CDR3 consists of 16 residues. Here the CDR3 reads CASSQELAGGTDTQYF. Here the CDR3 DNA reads TGTGCCAGCAGCCAAGAGCTAGCGGGGGGCACAGATACGCAGTATTTT.

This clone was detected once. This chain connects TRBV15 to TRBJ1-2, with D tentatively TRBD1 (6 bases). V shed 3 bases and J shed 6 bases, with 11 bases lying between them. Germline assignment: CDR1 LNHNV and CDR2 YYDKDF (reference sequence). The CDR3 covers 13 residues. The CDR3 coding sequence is TGTGCCACCAGCAGGGGGGCAGGGGATGGCTACACCTTC. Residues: CATSRGAGDGYTF.

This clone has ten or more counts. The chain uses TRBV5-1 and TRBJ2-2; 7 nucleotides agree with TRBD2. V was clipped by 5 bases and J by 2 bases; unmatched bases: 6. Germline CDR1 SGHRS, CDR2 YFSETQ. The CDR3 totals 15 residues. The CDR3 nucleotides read TGCGCCAGCAGGGAGCAGGGACTAAACACCGGGGAGCTGTTTTTT. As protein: CASREQGLNTGELFF. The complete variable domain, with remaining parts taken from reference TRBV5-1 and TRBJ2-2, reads KAGVTQTPRYLIKTRGQQVTLSCSPISGHRSVSWYQQTPGQGLQFLFEYFSETQRNKGNFPGRFSGRQFSNSRSEMNVSTLELGDSALYLCASREQGLNTGELFFGEGSRLTVL.

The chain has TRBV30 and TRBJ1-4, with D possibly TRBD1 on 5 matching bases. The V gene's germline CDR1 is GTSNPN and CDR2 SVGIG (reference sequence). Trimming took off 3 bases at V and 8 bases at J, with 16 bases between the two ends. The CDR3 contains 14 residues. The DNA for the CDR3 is TGTGCCTGGAGGCCATTAGGAGGGGCGGAAAAACTGTTTTTT. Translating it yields CAWRPLGGAEKLFF.

The CDR3, as DNA: TGTGCCAGCAGCTTGGCGTCTGGCCAGCCCCAGCATTTT. Translation: CASSLASGQPQHF. The gene calls are TRBV5-6 and TRBJ1-5; D is ambiguous. The CDR3 is made up of 13 amino acids. The V and J ends lost 0 bases and 7 bases respectively, with 8 bases between them. The germline CDR1 and CDR2 sequences are SGHDT and YYEEEE.

The CDR3 DNA reads as TGTGCCAGTAGTATAAATCGGGACATAACTGGAAACACCATATATTTT. Its protein product is CASSINRDITGNTIYF. This sequence joins TRBV19 and TRBJ1-3, with D perhaps matching TRBD1 (6 bases). Germline V lookup: CDR1 LNHDA, CDR2 SQIVND (reference sequence). Deletions cut 2 bases from V and 2 bases from J, with 13 bases between. The CDR3 runs to 16 residues.

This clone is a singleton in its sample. CDR3 DNA sequence: TGTGCCAGCAGCCAATCGACGAGGGTGAACACTGAAGCTTTCTTT. Translated, it gives CASSQSTRVNTEAFF. The chain links TRBV5-6 to TRBJ1-1, with D hard to call. This CDR3 has 15 residues. V was trimmed by 4 bases and J by 0 bases, leaving 13 bases between them. Germline values: CDR1 SGHDT, CDR2 YYEEEE.

The CDR3 coding sequence is TGTGCCAGTAGCTTGACAGGGGCTGAGGACACTGAAGCTTTCTTT. Translation: CASSLTGAEDTEAFF. The genes are TRBV19 and TRBJ1-1, with TRBD1 matching over 8 bases. Germline CDR1 is LNHDA and CDR2 is SQIVND (reference sequence). The ends lost 6 bases at V and 3 bases at J; junction bases unmatched: 9. The CDR3 covers 15 residues.

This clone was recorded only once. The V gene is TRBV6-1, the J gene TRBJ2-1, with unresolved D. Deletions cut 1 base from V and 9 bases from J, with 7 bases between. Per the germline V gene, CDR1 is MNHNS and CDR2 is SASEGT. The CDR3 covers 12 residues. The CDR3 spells CASSEGQVEQFF. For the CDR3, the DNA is TGTGCCAGCAGTGAAGGTCAGGTTGAGCAGTTCTTC.

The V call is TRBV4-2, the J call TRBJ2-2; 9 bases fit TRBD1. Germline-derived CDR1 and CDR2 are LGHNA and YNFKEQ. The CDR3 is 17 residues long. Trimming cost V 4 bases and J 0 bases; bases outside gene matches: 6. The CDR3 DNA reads TGTGCCAGCAGCCGGGGGACAGGGCCCGCGAACACCGGGGAGCTGTTTTTT. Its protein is CASSRGTGPANTGELFF.

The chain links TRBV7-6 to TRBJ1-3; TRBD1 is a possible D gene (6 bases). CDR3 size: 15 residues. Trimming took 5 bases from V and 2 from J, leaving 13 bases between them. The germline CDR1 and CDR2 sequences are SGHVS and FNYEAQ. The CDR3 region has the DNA TGTGCCAGCAGCCTGGACAGAAACCCTGGAAACACCATATATTTT. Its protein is CASSLDRNPGNTIYF.

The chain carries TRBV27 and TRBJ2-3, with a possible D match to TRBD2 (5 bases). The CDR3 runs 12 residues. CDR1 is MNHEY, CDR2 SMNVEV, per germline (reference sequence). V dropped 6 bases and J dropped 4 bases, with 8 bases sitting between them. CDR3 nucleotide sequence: TGTGCCAGCAGGGGTAGCGCAGATACGCAGTATTTT. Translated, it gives CASRGSADTQYF.

CDR3 region: CAQGQGLGTEAFF. CDR3 bases: TGTGCCCAAGGACAGGGTCTAGGCACTGAAGCTTTCTTT. The genes are TRBV30 and TRBJ1-1, with 8 positions matching TRBD1. The CDR3 contains 13 residues. V shed 8 bases and J 4 bases; nucleotides not matched to a gene: 9. The germline CDR1 and CDR2 sequences are GTSNPN and SVGIG (reference sequence).

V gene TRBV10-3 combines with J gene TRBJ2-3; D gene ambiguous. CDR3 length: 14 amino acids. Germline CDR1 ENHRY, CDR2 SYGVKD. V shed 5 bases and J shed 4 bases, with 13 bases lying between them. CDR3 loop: CAISQTSQSDTQYF. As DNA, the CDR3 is TGTGCCATCAGTCAAACCAGTCAGTCAGATACGCAGTATTTT.